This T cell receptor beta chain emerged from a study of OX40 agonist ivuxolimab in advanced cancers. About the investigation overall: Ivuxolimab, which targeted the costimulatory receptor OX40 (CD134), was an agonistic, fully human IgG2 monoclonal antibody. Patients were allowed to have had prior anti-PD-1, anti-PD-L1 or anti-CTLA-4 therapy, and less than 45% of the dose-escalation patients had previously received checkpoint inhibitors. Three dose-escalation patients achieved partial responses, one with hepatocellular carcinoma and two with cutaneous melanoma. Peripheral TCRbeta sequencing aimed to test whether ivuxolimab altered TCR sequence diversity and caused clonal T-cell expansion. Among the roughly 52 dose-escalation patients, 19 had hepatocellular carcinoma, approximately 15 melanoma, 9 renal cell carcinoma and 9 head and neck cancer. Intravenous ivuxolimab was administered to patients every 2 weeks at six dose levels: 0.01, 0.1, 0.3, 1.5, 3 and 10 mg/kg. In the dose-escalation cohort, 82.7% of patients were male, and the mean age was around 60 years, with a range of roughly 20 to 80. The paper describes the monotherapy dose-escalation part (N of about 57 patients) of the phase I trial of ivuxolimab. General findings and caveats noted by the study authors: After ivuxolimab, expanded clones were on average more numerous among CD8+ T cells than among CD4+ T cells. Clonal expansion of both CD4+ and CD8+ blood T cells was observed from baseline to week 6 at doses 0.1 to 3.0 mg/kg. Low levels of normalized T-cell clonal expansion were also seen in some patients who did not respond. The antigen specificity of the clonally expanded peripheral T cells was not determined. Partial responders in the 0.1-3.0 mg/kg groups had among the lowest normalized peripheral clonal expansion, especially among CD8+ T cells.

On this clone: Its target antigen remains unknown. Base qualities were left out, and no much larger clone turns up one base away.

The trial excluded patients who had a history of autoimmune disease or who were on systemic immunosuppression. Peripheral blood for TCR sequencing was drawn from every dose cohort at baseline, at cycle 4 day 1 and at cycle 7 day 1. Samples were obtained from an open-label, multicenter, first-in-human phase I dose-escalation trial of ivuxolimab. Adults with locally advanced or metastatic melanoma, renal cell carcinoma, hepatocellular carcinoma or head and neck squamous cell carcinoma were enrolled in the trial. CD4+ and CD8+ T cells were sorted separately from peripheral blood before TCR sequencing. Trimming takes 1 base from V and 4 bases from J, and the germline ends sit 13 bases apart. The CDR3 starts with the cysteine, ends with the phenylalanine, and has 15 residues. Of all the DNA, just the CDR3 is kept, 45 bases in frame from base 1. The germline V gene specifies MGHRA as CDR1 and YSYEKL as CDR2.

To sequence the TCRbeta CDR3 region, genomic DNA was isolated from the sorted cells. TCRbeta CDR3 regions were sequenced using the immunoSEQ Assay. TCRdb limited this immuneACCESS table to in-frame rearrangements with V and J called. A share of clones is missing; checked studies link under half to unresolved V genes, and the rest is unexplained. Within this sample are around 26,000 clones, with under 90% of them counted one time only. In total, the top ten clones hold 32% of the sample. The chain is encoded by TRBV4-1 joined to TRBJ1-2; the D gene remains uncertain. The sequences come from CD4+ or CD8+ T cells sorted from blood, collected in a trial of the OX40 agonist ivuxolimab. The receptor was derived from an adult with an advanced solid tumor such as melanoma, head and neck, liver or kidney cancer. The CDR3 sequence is CASSQAPSRSYGYTF. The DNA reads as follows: TGCGCCAGCAGCCAAGCCCCAAGCCGGAGCTATGGCTACACCTTC.